The rows below give T cell receptor beta chains drawn from one sample of a study of blood T cell repertoires in COVID-19. The table came from immunoSEQ multiplex PCR; TCRdb's copy has only in-frame clones and leaves some out. Found here are more than 250,000 clones, around 88% of them singletons; the top ten hold 1.5% to 2%. Material for sequencing was peripheral blood. Receptors were obtained from a woman in her twenties or thirties with COVID-19, enrolled during active disease. Both conserved end residues are trimmed from each CDR3.

j_gene: TRBJ1-1; v_gene: TRBV5-6; CDR3aa: ASSTGTGGNWAF
j_gene: TRBJ2-7; v_gene: TRBV6-5; CDR3aa: ASKELAGSYEQY
j_gene: TRBJ1-2; v_gene: TRBV7-9; CDR3aa: ASSPLAQGAASGYT
j_gene: TRBJ1-3; v_gene: TRBV18; CDR3aa: ASSPSTGNTIY
j_gene: TRBJ1-2; v_gene: TRBV9; CDR3aa: ASSDGTGPRSYGYT
j_gene: TRBJ2-3; v_gene: TRBV6-2/TRBV6-3; CDR3aa: ASSPLMRGTDTQY
j_gene: TRBJ1-3; v_gene: TRBV27; CDR3aa: ASSSQGAGGNTIY
j_gene: TRBJ2-3; v_gene: TRBV4-2; CDR3aa: ASSQVQEAATDTQY
j_gene: TRBJ2-3; v_gene: TRBV7-9; CDR3aa: ASSLEGGAGDTQY
j_gene: TRBJ1-5; v_gene: TRBV6-2/TRBV6-3; CDR3aa: ASSWDRAQPQH
j_gene: TRBJ2-5; v_gene: TRBV7-2; CDR3aa: ASSITSGVIQETQY
j_gene: TRBJ1-4; v_gene: TRBV28; CDR3aa: ASSSEGRTKLF
j_gene: TRBJ2-2; v_gene: TRBV7-8; CDR3aa: ASSLVGLRGGRGELF
j_gene: TRBJ2-1; v_gene: TRBV2; CDR3aa: ASSDLDRAGDNEQF
j_gene: TRBJ1-5; v_gene: TRBV2; CDR3aa: ASRVEVGDNQPQH
j_gene: TRBJ1-5; v_gene: TRBV6-1; CDR3aa: ASSEQAGAYNQPQH
j_gene: TRBJ2-1; v_gene: TRBV7-9; CDR3aa: ASSSPGHHYNEQF
j_gene: TRBJ1-1; v_gene: TRBV6-5; CDR3aa: ASSSYGTEREAF
j_gene: TRBJ1-6; v_gene: TRBV19; CDR3aa: ASSIGTGGEGNSPLH
j_gene: TRBJ2-1; v_gene: TRBV13; CDR3aa: ASSLAYRGDEQF
j_gene: TRBJ2-2; v_gene: TRBV30; CDR3aa: AWSGRFRAGELF
j_gene: TRBJ2-5; v_gene: TRBV7-9; CDR3aa: ASSWDWSRETQY
j_gene: TRBJ1-2; v_gene: TRBV28; CDR3aa: ASRTSGYYGYT
j_gene: TRBJ1-2; v_gene: TRBV2; CDR3aa: ASSPDSPYGYT
j_gene: TRBJ2-3; v_gene: TRBV4-3; CDR3aa: ASSQEATPSTDTQY
j_gene: TRBJ1-2; v_gene: TRBV19; CDR3aa: ASRPGPNPYGYT
j_gene: TRBJ2-3; v_gene: TRBV7-2; CDR3aa: ASSKQGADTQY